This record covers a single T cell receptor (beta chain). Its antigen is unidentified. The study sampled blood at baseline, cycle 4 day 1, and cycle 7 day 1. Data came from immunoSEQ multiplex PCR; TCRdb stores just in-frame clones and leaves some out. This table holds 55,000 to 80,000 clones, about four fifths found once. This specimen comes from a study of OX40 agonist ivuxolimab in advanced cancers. Points from the study as a whole: The authors did not determine the antigen specificity of the expanded peripheral T cells.

This CDR3 has 16 amino acids. In germline, CDR1 is ENHRY, CDR2 SYGVKD. V dropped 0 bases and J dropped 0 bases, with 12 bases sitting between them. The sequence came from an adult with an advanced solid tumor such as melanoma, head and neck, liver or kidney cancer. Here the sequenced sample was CD4+ or CD8+ T cells sorted from blood, taken in a trial of the OX40 agonist ivuxolimab. V usage is TRBV10-3 and J usage is TRBJ2-7; no clear D. The DNA for the CDR3 is TGTGCCATCAGTGAGTCTTCGGACGGCCGCTCCTACGAGCAGTACTTC. Protein product: CAISESSDGRSYEQYF.